This TCR beta chain emerged from a study of OX40 agonist ivuxolimab in advanced cancers. Study in general: The study gave patients intravenous ivuxolimab at 0.01 to 10 mg/kg every 2 weeks. Among those treated, three patients had partial responses, one with hepatocellular carcinoma and two with cutaneous melanoma.

Using immunoSEQ multiplex PCR, the repertoire was profiled, and TCRdb retains in-frame clones only, with some absent. The sample consists of approximately 42,000 clones, about 81% of them appearing once. Concerning this clone: Its antigen is as yet unknown.

Study conclusions and caveats: With doses of 0.1 to 3.0 mg/kg, CD4+ and CD8+ blood T cells had undergone clonal expansion by week 6.

Exclusion applied to patients with autoimmune disease history or systemic immunosuppression. The V end lost 0 bases, the J end lost 2 bases, and 21 bases lay between the germline ends. This CDR3 is 19 amino acids long. Sequenced here: CD4+ or CD8+ T cells sorted from blood, sampled in a trial of the OX40 agonist ivuxolimab. This receptor was identified in an adult with an advanced solid tumor such as melanoma, head and neck, liver or kidney cancer. This chain uses TRBV6-7 with TRBJ2-3; D is tentatively TRBD1 or TRBD2 (6 bases each). TRBV6-7 qualifies as an ORF whose function is uncertain. The CDR3 region is CASSYSDFGGRGSTDTQYF. The CDR3 DNA reads as TGTGCCAGCAGTTACTCGGACTTTGGGGGGCGGGGTTCCACAGATACGCAGTATTTT.